This is a list of T cell receptor beta chains from one sample in a study of blood T cell repertoires in COVID-19. The method was immunoSEQ multiplex PCR; TCRdb's version includes in-frame clones alone and lacks a portion of them. The sample holds 250,000 to 350,000 clones, approximately 86% seen once. The sequencing input was peripheral blood. These receptors came from a woman in her seventies with COVID-19, enrolled during active disease. CDR3s leave out the opening cysteine and the closing phenylalanine or tryptophan. Fields, in order: clone size, J gene, V gene, CDR3 length, CDR3 protein. Clone sizes are given selectively: once, few, many, or a class where the clone is expanded.

NA | TRBJ1-5 | TRBV2 | 12 | ASTTGGGNQPQH
NA | TRBJ1-2 | TRBV6-5 | 11 | ASSYSWRDGYT
few | TRBJ1-2 | TRBV6-1 | 12 | ASSELGQSYGYT
once | TRBJ2-5 | TRBV7-2 | 13 | ASSLRGGIQETQY
NA | TRBJ1-1 | TRBV12-3/TRBV12-4 | 11 | ASSFMTEAEAF
NA | TRBJ2-4 | TRBV19 | 13 | ASSMQGQDKNIQY
NA | TRBJ1-2 | TRBV20-1 | 7 | SAAGGYT
NA | TRBJ2-1 | TRBV2 | 8 | ASEYSEQF
once | TRBJ2-4 | TRBV9 | 11 | ASSPKTSGGIR
NA | TRBJ1-4 | TRBV27 | 13 | ASRYGGSPSEKLF
NA | TRBJ2-1 | TRBV25-1 | 11 | ASSAQGSNEQF
NA | TRBJ1-2 | TRBV27 | 12 | ASSPGQGAWGYT
NA | TRBJ2-2 | TRBV14 | 11 | ASSQETPRGLF
NA | TRBJ2-3 | TRBV4-3 | 13 | ASSQWDRGVDTQY
NA | TRBJ2-5 | TRBV7-2 | 13 | ASSKTGRRGETQY
NA | TRBJ1-2 | TRBV30 | 9 | AWTRDSGYT
NA | TRBJ1-1 | TRBV5-1 | 11 | ASSLGGTGEAF
NA | TRBJ2-1 | TRBV24-1 | 12 | ATSDFVAGNEQF
NA | TRBJ2-7 | TRBV6-5 | 11 | ASSYSGLYEQY
NA | TRBJ1-1 | TRBV29-1 | 14 | SVEDLNRGRSTEAF
NA | TRBJ2-5 | TRBV30 | 16 | AWSNGLAGGPLQETQY
NA | TRBJ1-6 | TRBV30 | 12 | AWKYRVGNSPLH
NA | TRBJ2-3 | TRBV3-1/TRBV3-2 | 10 | ASGGDTDTQY
NA | TRBJ1-1 | TRBV10-3 | 13 | AISEGDRVNTEAF
NA | TRBJ2-6 | TRBV21-1 | 15 | AGRNRKGKSGANVLT
NA | TRBJ1-1 | TRBV5-1 | 12 | ASSPAGMAREAF
once | TRBJ2-7 | TRBV4-1 | 15 | ASSQDLGEVSSYEQY
NA | TRBJ2-7 | TRBV6-2/TRBV6-3 | 12 | ASSYRPAGYEQY
NA | TRBJ1-5 | TRBV19 | 12 | ASSIGGSNQPQH
NA | TRBJ1-1 | TRBV11-3 | 11 | ASSHGTGGRAF
NA | TRBJ2-1 | TRBV19 | 12 | ASSISGGNNEQF
NA | TRBJ1-4 | TRBV12-5 | 16 | ASGLIQGVGATNEKLF
NA | TRBJ2-3 | TRBV7-3 | 13 | ASGSRGPDFGTQY
NA | TRBJ1-2 | TRBV28 | 12 | ASRLLGQGYGYT
NA | TRBJ2-7 | TRBV21-1 | 11 | ASSRDREYEQY
NA | TRBJ2-3 | TRBV7-8 | 12 | ASSLEGPGDTQY
NA | TRBJ2-1 | TRBV29-1 | 11 | SVDPGQGNEQF
few | TRBJ2-7 | TRBV6-2/TRBV6-3 | 11 | ASSFFRGDEQY
NA | TRBJ2-3 | TRBV5-1 | 14 | ASSLAPSGSTDTQY
once | TRBJ2-7 | TRBV14 | 12 | ASSRWGQGTEQY
NA | TRBJ1-5 | TRBV7-2 | 13 | ASSLGASGNQPQH
NA | TRBJ2-1 | TRBV29-1 | 11 | SVVGGSHGEQF